These T cell receptor beta chains were read from a single sample in a study of blood T cell repertoires in COVID-19. Libraries were prepared by immunoSEQ multiplex PCR; TCRdb keeps only in-frame clonotypes and omits some of them. Of approximately 190,000 clones listed, 82% are singletons. What was sequenced was peripheral blood. The receptor set was obtained from a woman aged 60-75 years with COVID-19, enrolled during active disease. Both conserved end residues are part of each CDR3. Fields, in order: J gene, V gene, D gene, CDR3 protein. The D gene is left open where the match is weak.

TRBJ1-5 TRBV6-5 - CASGFLNQPQHF
TRBJ2-1 TRBV19 TRBD2 CASSMGLAADEQFF
TRBJ1-1 TRBV7-3 - CASSLTGSGETEAFF
TRBJ2-1 TRBV4-2 TRBD2 CASSPGLAGWQFF
TRBJ1-5 TRBV19 TRBD1 CASIQSGQGINQPQHF
TRBJ2-5 TRBV7-3 - CASSQGSQETQYF
TRBJ2-5 TRBV7-6 TRBD2 CASASLGLAEETQYF
TRBJ1-1 TRBV9 - CASSVASRDTEAFF
TRBJ2-1 TRBV28 - CASSRRGNSYNEQFF
TRBJ2-2 TRBV7-3 - CASSLGTSNTGELFF
TRBJ2-7 TRBV6-4 TRBD2 CAGAGGTEQYF
TRBJ2-2 TRBV6-2/TRBV6-3 - CASSFSDRKNTGELFF
TRBJ2-2 TRBV9 TRBD2 CASSVARASGTGELFF
TRBJ2-1 TRBV6-1 TRBD2 CASSETSGGYNEQFF
TRBJ2-2 TRBV7-8 - CASRIQGNTGELFF